Listed below are T cell receptor beta chains from one sample, sequenced in a study of early T cells in non-severe SARS-CoV-2 infection. TCRdb processed the 5' RACE reads anew with MiXCR; each CDR3 protein has one entry. Among about 50,000 distinct CDR3 sequences, about a tenth were seen once, and the ten largest hold 15%. Source material: whole blood. These receptors originate from an adult who was a healthcare worker with PCR-confirmed SARS-CoV-2 infection or an uninfected control (not recorded which). The CDR3 runs from the conserved cysteine through the conserved F or W. Fields, in order: CDR3 protein, CDR3 DNA, D gene, V gene, clone size, J gene. The D gene is left open where the match is weak. Some rows have no size entry. The others give once, few or many, or a class for an expanded clone.

CDR3 protein: CASRAGTGFSGANVLTF; CDR3 DNA: TGCGCCAGCAGGGCCGGGACAGGGTTTTCTGGGGCCAACGTCCTGACTTTC; D gene: TRBD1; V gene: TRBV5-1; clone size: many; J gene: TRBJ2-6
CDR3 protein: CASTRVTANVLTF; CDR3 DNA: TGTGCCAGCACACGAGTTACGGCCAACGTCCTGACTTTC; D gene: -; V gene: TRBV5-4; clone size: few; J gene: TRBJ2-6
CDR3 protein: CASSKKLAPDTGELFF; CDR3 DNA: TGTGCCAGCAGCAAAAAACTAGCGCCTGACACCGGGGAGCTGTTTTTT; D gene: -; V gene: TRBV21-1; clone size: many; J gene: TRBJ2-2
CDR3 protein: CASSRSGRAPDTQYF; CDR3 DNA: TGTGCCAGCAGCCGTAGCGGGAGAGCCCCAGATACGCAGTATTTT; D gene: TRBD2; V gene: TRBV3-1; clone size: many; J gene: TRBJ2-3
CDR3 protein: CATMQGGNTEAFF; CDR3 DNA: TGTGCCACAATGCAGGGTGGGAACACTGAAGCTTTCTTT; D gene: -; V gene: TRBV10-3; clone size: -; J gene: TRBJ1-1
CDR3 protein: CASSPGIGTEAFF; CDR3 DNA: TGTGCCAGCAGTCCAGGGATTGGTACTGAAGCTTTCTTT; D gene: -; V gene: TRBV6-5; clone size: few; J gene: TRBJ1-1
CDR3 protein: CASSGTGGALNTEAFF; CDR3 DNA: TGTGCCAGCAGCGGTACAGGGGGCGCTTTGAACACTGAAGCTTTCTTT; D gene: TRBD1; V gene: TRBV12-3/TRBV12-4; clone size: many; J gene: TRBJ1-1
CDR3 protein: CASSLFSGSGSEQFF; CDR3 DNA: TGTGCCAGCAGCCTATTTAGCGGGAGTGGTAGTGAGCAGTTCTTC; D gene: TRBD2; V gene: TRBV3-1; clone size: many; J gene: TRBJ2-1
CDR3 protein: CASTQSATGEKYF; CDR3 DNA: TGTGCCAGCACCCAATCCGCCACAGGGGAAAAGTACTTC; D gene: TRBD1; V gene: TRBV12-3/TRBV12-4; clone size: few; J gene: TRBJ2-5
CDR3 protein: CATSLTGSADTQYF; CDR3 DNA: TGTGCCACCAGCCTTACAGGGTCCGCAGATACGCAGTATTTT; D gene: -; V gene: TRBV24-1; clone size: few; J gene: TRBJ2-3
CDR3 protein: CSFRESGNTIYF; CDR3 DNA: TGCAGCTTCAGGGAGTCTGGAAACACCATATATTTT; D gene: -; V gene: TRBV20-1; clone size: -; J gene: TRBJ1-3
CDR3 protein: CASTLGGAANSPLHF; CDR3 DNA: TGTGCCAGCACCCTAGGGGGGGCGGCTAATTCACCCCTCCACTTT; D gene: -; V gene: TRBV28; clone size: -; J gene: TRBJ1-6
CDR3 protein: CSVDGSGRSRGEQYF; CDR3 DNA: TGCAGCGTTGATGGTAGCGGGAGGTCGAGGGGCGAGCAGTACTTC; D gene: TRBD2; V gene: TRBV29-1; clone size: many; J gene: TRBJ2-7
CDR3 protein: CASSFGQGNTGELFF; CDR3 DNA: TGTGCCAGCAGTTTCGGACAGGGTAACACCGGGGAGCTGTTTTTT; D gene: TRBD1; V gene: TRBV2; clone size: few; J gene: TRBJ2-2
CDR3 protein: CASSVGDMRTEAFF; CDR3 DNA: TGTGCCAGCAGCGTGGGGGACATGCGGACTGAAGCTTTCTTT; D gene: -; V gene: TRBV9; clone size: few; J gene: TRBJ1-1
CDR3 protein: CSARVGQDIGPQHF; CDR3 DNA: TGCAGTGCTAGAGTGGGACAGGACATAGGGCCCCAGCATTTT; D gene: TRBD1; V gene: TRBV20-1; clone size: -; J gene: TRBJ1-5
CDR3 protein: CSVEGTSGRETHPLSSYNEQFF; CDR3 DNA: TGCAGCGTTGAAGGGACTAGCGGGAGGGAGACCCATCCCCTTAGCTCCTACAATGAGCAGTTCTTC; D gene: TRBD2; V gene: TRBV29-1; clone size: many; J gene: TRBJ2-1
CDR3 protein: CASSLAWGGQNIQYF; CDR3 DNA: TGTGCCAGCAGCTTAGCGTGGGGGGGCCAAAACATTCAGTACTTC; D gene: -; V gene: TRBV7-2; clone size: medium-sized; J gene: TRBJ2-4
CDR3 protein: CASSLVAGNTGELFF; CDR3 DNA: TGTGCCAGCAGCTTGGTAGCGGGGAACACCGGGGAGCTGTTTTTT; D gene: TRBD2; V gene: TRBV5-4; clone size: many; J gene: TRBJ2-2
CDR3 protein: CASSLEGGPQGTKQYF; CDR3 DNA: TGTGCCAGCAGCTTAGAGGGGGGCCCACAGGGTACGAAGCAGTACTTC; D gene: -; V gene: TRBV7-9; clone size: many; J gene: TRBJ2-7
CDR3 protein: CASSLNQETQYF; CDR3 DNA: TGCGCCAGCAGCTTGAACCAAGAGACCCAGTACTTC; D gene: -; V gene: TRBV5-1; clone size: many; J gene: TRBJ2-5
CDR3 protein: CASKGWEHETDTQYF; CDR3 DNA: TGTGCCAGCAAAGGGTGGGAGCATGAAACAGATACGCAGTATTTT; D gene: -; V gene: TRBV6-2/TRBV6-3; clone size: medium-sized; J gene: TRBJ2-3
CDR3 protein: CASSSQLAGRGKNIQYF; CDR3 DNA: TGTGCCAGCAGCTCCCAACTAGCGGGAAGAGGCAAAAACATTCAGTACTTC; D gene: TRBD2; V gene: TRBV11-2; clone size: -; J gene: TRBJ2-4
CDR3 protein: CASSPPGQGAAEQYF; CDR3 DNA: TGTGCCAGCTCACCACCAGGGCAGGGGGCGGCCGAGCAGTACTTC; D gene: TRBD1; V gene: TRBV18; clone size: -; J gene: TRBJ2-7
CDR3 protein: CASSTAQGDGELFF; CDR3 DNA: TGTGCCAGCAGCACCGCCCAGGGCGACGGGGAGCTGTTTTTT; D gene: -; V gene: TRBV6-2/TRBV6-3; clone size: few; J gene: TRBJ2-2
CDR3 protein: CASSSPIRGGTDTQYF; CDR3 DNA: TGCGCCAGCAGCTCGCCAATCCGCGGGGGCACAGATACGCAGTATTTT; D gene: -; V gene: TRBV5-1; clone size: -; J gene: TRBJ2-3
CDR3 protein: CASRKAKVNSPLHF; CDR3 DNA: TGTGCCAGCAGAAAGGCAAAAGTTAATTCACCCCTCCACTTT; D gene: -; V gene: TRBV28; clone size: -; J gene: TRBJ1-6
CDR3 protein: CASSLEAAEQYF; CDR3 DNA: TGTGCCAGCAGTTTAGAGGCGGCGGAGCAGTACTTC; D gene: -; V gene: TRBV28; clone size: many; J gene: TRBJ2-7
CDR3 protein: CSVVTGASREQYF; CDR3 DNA: TGCAGCGTCGTGACAGGTGCATCGAGGGAGCAGTACTTC; D gene: -; V gene: TRBV29-1; clone size: few; J gene: TRBJ2-7
CDR3 protein: CASSSQGGANYGYTF; CDR3 DNA: TGTGCCAGCAGTTCACAGGGGGGAGCTAACTATGGCTACACCTTC; D gene: TRBD1; V gene: TRBV6-5; clone size: many; J gene: TRBJ1-2
CDR3 protein: CASSWDRENTDTQYF; CDR3 DNA: TGTGCCAGCAGCTGGGACAGGGAAAACACAGATACGCAGTATTTT; D gene: TRBD1; V gene: TRBV7-2; clone size: many; J gene: TRBJ2-3
CDR3 protein: CASSQSQGVSGNTIYF; CDR3 DNA: TGTGCCAGCAGCCAATCCCAGGGGGTCTCTGGAAACACCATATATTTT; D gene: TRBD1; V gene: TRBV4-2; clone size: medium-sized; J gene: TRBJ1-3
CDR3 protein: CASSPVRQVHSRTYEQYF; CDR3 DNA: TGTGCCAGCAGCCCCGTTCGACAGGTTCACTCCCGTACGTACGAGCAGTACTTC; D gene: -; V gene: TRBV7-8; clone size: many; J gene: TRBJ2-7
CDR3 protein: CASREHRDSPLHF; CDR3 DNA: TGTGCCAGCAGGGAACACAGGGACTCACCCCTCCACTTT; D gene: -; V gene: TRBV6-5; clone size: -; J gene: TRBJ1-6
CDR3 protein: CASSLGRGQDQETQYF; CDR3 DNA: TGTGCCAGCAGCTTAGGCAGGGGGCAAGATCAAGAGACCCAGTACTTC; D gene: TRBD1; V gene: TRBV7-9; clone size: -; J gene: TRBJ2-5
CDR3 protein: CASSPTRATLPQYF; CDR3 DNA: TGTGCCAGCAGCCCGACCCGGGCCACCCTGCCCCAGTACTTC; D gene: -; V gene: TRBV11-3; clone size: many; J gene: TRBJ2-5
CDR3 protein: CASMIGLENTGELFF; CDR3 DNA: TGTGCCAGCATGATCGGACTGGAGAACACCGGGGAGCTGTTTTTT; D gene: -; V gene: TRBV6-5; clone size: -; J gene: TRBJ2-2
CDR3 protein: CATSGTGILDTQYF; CDR3 DNA: TGTGCCACCAGCGGGACAGGGATTTTGGATACGCAGTATTTT; D gene: TRBD1; V gene: TRBV24-1; clone size: -; J gene: TRBJ2-3
CDR3 protein: CSASQFPPSTGELFF; CDR3 DNA: TGCAGTGCTAGTCAGTTTCCTCCTTCCACCGGGGAGCTGTTTTTT; D gene: -; V gene: TRBV20-1; clone size: many; J gene: TRBJ2-2
CDR3 protein: CASRTPGQSNQPQHF; CDR3 DNA: TGTGCCAGCAGGACACCGGGACAGAGTAATCAGCCCCAGCATTTT; D gene: TRBD1; V gene: TRBV28; clone size: many; J gene: TRBJ1-5
CDR3 protein: CASGTGLGTDTQYF; CDR3 DNA: TGTGCCAGCGGTACAGGGCTGGGCACAGATACGCAGTATTTT; D gene: -; V gene: TRBV27; clone size: many; J gene: TRBJ2-3